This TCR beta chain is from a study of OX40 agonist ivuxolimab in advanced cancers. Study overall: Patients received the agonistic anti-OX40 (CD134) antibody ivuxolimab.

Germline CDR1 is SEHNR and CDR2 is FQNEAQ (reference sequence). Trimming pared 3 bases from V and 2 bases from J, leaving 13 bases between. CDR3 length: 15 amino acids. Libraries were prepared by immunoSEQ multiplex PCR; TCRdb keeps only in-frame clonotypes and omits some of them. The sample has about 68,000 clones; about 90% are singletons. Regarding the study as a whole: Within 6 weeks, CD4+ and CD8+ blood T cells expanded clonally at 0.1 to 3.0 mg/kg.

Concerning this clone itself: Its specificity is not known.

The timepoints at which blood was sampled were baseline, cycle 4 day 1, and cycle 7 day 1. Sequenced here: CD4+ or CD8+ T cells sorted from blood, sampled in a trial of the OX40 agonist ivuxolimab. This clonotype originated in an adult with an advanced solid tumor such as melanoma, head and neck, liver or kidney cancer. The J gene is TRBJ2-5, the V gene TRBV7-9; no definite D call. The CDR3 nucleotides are TGTGCCAGCAGCTTGTTAAGGAAAGGGCAAGAGACCCAGTACTTC. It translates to CASSLLRKGQETQYF.